The rows below give T cell receptor beta chains drawn from one sample of a study of T cells in Graves' hyperthyroidism and ophthalmopathy. MiXCR, run by TCRdb on the multiplex PCR reads, gives a single entry per CDR3 protein. The sample holds around 600,000 distinct CDR3 sequences, more than 14% seen once. Sequencing was performed on blood. The receptors stem from a woman aged 45-60 years with Graves' ophthalmopathy. Both conserved end residues are part of each CDR3.

V gene	J gene	CDR3 length	CDR3 protein
TRBV9	TRBJ2-7	15	CASSGGAGGGWEQYF
TRBV28	TRBJ2-5	14	CASSLSGPRETQYF
TRBV28	TRBJ1-5	16	CASSLRFFYSNQPQHF
TRBV7-9	TRBJ2-3	15	CASSLIRESTDTQYF
TRBV28	TRBJ1-5	16	CASSDGRGHSNQPQHF
TRBV12-5	TRBJ1-5	14	CASGKGQTNQPQHF
TRBV24-1	TRBJ1-2	15	CATSVSGAANYGYTF
TRBV4-1	TRBJ2-7	16	CASSQVTGGGVYEQYF
TRBV7-3	TRBJ2-3	16	CASSLTGLASTDTQYF
TRBV11-3	TRBJ2-7	13	CASSSGTHYEQYF
TRBV20-1	TRBJ2-1	14	CSAMRDDSYNEQFF
TRBV24-1	TRBJ2-7	15	CATSDDSTGKYEQYF
TRBV28	TRBJ2-3	17	CASSFGLAGGTTDTQYF
TRBV12-3/TRBV12-4	TRBJ1-3	12	CASSGFINTIYF
TRBV14	TRBJ1-6	16	CASSLQGGLFNSPLHF
TRBV28	TRBJ1-6	14	CASVAARVNSPLHF
TRBV12-3/TRBV12-4	TRBJ2-7	17	CASSFLSGRLAVYEQYF
TRBV20-1	TRBJ1-2	12	CSATGFNYGYTF
TRBV24-1	TRBJ1-1	13	CATSDSQATEAFF
TRBV9	TRBJ2-5	17	CASSVKPGQPFKETQYF
TRBV20-1	TRBJ2-7	17	CSARMYRDVAGDYEQYF
TRBV4-3	TRBJ1-4	15	CASSPQGPVNEKLFF
TRBV3-1	TRBJ2-3	16	CASSQDVAGNTDTQYF
TRBV27	TRBJ2-3	15	CASSRLAGSTDTQYF
TRBV28	TRBJ2-7	11	CASSYLYEQYF
TRBV7-6	TRBJ2-1	18	CASSLVVPGGSSYNEQFF
TRBV6-1	TRBJ2-1	14	CASSVKREGNEQFF
TRBV2	TRBJ1-2	10	CASRVVGYTF
TRBV28	TRBJ1-1	13	CASSQTGGNEAFF
TRBV12-3/TRBV12-4	TRBJ2-2	16	CASTPRGREGTGELFF
TRBV19	TRBJ1-5	14	CASNWGDSNQPQHF
TRBV4-1	TRBJ2-7	17	CASSQDSLGRRNYEQYF
TRBV6-2/TRBV6-3	TRBJ2-7	13	CASTDRAAYEQYF
TRBV27	TRBJ2-1	15	CASSFGSGRSGEQFF
TRBV12-3/TRBV12-4	TRBJ1-1	16	CASSFSQTGGYTEASF
TRBV15	TRBJ2-1	13	CATSRDQLREQFF
TRBV11-2	TRBJ2-7	12	CASSLIGPEQYF
TRBV10-3	TRBJ1-5	15	CAISRDKYSNQPQHF
TRBV19	TRBJ2-7	21	CASSQDGGSGTSGRISYEQYF
TRBV7-2	TRBJ2-1	16	CASSYGLRDNYNEQFF
TRBV28	TRBJ2-7	13	CATRGSASYEQYF
TRBV7-8	TRBJ1-1	16	CASSLGTGLMNTEAFF
TRBV28	TRBJ2-6	15	CASAAGASGANVLTF
TRBV5-8	TRBJ1-2	14	CASRRAYSNYGYTF
TRBV6-2/TRBV6-3	TRBJ2-1	17	CASSLRNRGLSYNEQFF
TRBV19	TRBJ2-7	15	CASSRYGTATYEQYF
TRBV6-2/TRBV6-3	TRBJ2-7	17	CASRTPFTGTGSYEQYF
TRBV11-2	TRBJ2-4	14	CASSSGGAPNIQYF
TRBV28	TRBJ1-1	15	CASNDPGQGSTEAFF
TRBV6-1	TRBJ1-2	14	CASKTLGQGVGYTF
TRBV4-1	TRBJ2-3	15	CASSQVTSGGDTQYF